These T cell receptor beta chains were read from a single sample in a study of shared clonotypes between healthy human individuals. Repertoires were generated with immunoSEQ multiplex PCR, while TCRdb's copy carries only in-frame clones and drops some. Of over a million clones listed, around 98% were seen once; the top ten hold 0.4% to 0.55%. Source material: naive CD4+ T cells sorted from blood. The source is a man younger than 40 in good health. CDR3s include the opening cysteine and the closing phenylalanine or tryptophan. D genes are given only for firm matches.

TRBV21-1 - CASTFGRF
TRBV4-3 - CASSQAFRGQSYEQYF
TRBV7-2 - CASSLAFGRNQPQHF
TRBV11-1 TRBD2 CASSPIKASGSHNEQFF
TRBV7-8 TRBD2 CASSSGGLAQETQYF
TRBV2 TRBD2 CASRGLAPGNEQFF
TRBV6-5 - CASWQFQWGPGELFF
TRBV7-6 TRBD2 CASSLSPPGGGYEQYF
TRBV18 - CASSPLDSGSYGYTF
TRBV9 - CASSVTDGTDTQYF
TRBV7-9 TRBD2 CASSSGSSYNEQFF
TRBV30 - CAWSGLETQYF
TRBV9 - CASSDALELFF
TRBV18 - CASSPEEGSRAYHEQFF
TRBV28 - CASSLPGGNEIYEQYF
TRBV29-1 - CTIIVRYEAFF
TRBV5-3 - CARRTTDTQYF
TRBV6-6 TRBD2 CASSLRTSGYTDTQYF
TRBV27 TRBD2 CASSLSMRGGDFREQYF
TRBV5-1 TRBD1 CASSLDRGAERGEYF
TRBV9 - CASSVGLSAASYNEQFF
TRBV18 TRBD1 CASSPLPLTGEIYEQYF
TRBV6-6 TRBD1 CASSIQGARGYTF
TRBV5-4 - CASSLAQNTGELFF
TRBV29-1 - CSVDFGLGSLNTEAFF
TRBV18 - CASSPPGGGTNEKLFF
TRBV19 - CASRARVLAKNIQYF
TRBV5-8 - CASSLRQVQLYGYTF
TRBV5-1 - CASSLGALREKLFF
TRBV7-9 - CASSLAAGAVSYGYTF
TRBV9 - CASSPVGNQPQHF
TRBV18 - CASSLRTVLNSGNTIYF
TRBV15 - CATSRPRETQYF
TRBV6-1 TRBD1 CASRQGGTEAFF
TRBV7-8 - CASSLAGRIYGYTF
TRBV5-1 - CASSQDSLGANYGYTF
TRBV28 - CASSFFAGSYNEQFF
TRBV7-8 TRBD2 CASSSLIIAGGTPYEQYF
TRBV7-2 - CASSSPGTYEQYF
TRBV7-2 - CASSLALGRGVEAFF
TRBV5-4 - CASSLVVNSYEQYF
TRBV6-5 TRBD1 CASSCLKQGRTGELFF
TRBV28 - CASSFEGEQFF
TRBV7-2 - CASSLAWGRETQYF
TRBV2 - CASKLSPSYEQYF